A selection of T cell receptor beta chains follows, all from one sample in a study of cytomegalovirus exposure and HLA in healthy donors. TCRdb's table, derived via immunoSEQ multiplex PCR, lists solely in-frame clones and lacks some. The sample records 120,000 or so clones, over 60% being singletons. Sequences were obtained from PBMCs. The receptors come from a woman in her thirties or forties in good health and CMV-seropositive. Both conserved end residues are part of each CDR3.

TRBJ2-1,15,TRBV5-1,CASGAGVQSYNEQFF
TRBJ1-4,14,TRBV7-9,CASSGGSSNEKLFF
TRBJ1-2,14,TRBV19,CASSLQGRDYGYTF
TRBJ1-2,14,TRBV5-1,CASSPGTEGHGYTF
TRBJ1-1,13,TRBV30,CAWGGTAGPEAFF
TRBJ1-5,18,TRBV19,CASSIIPLTEYSNQPQHF
TRBJ1-1,15,TRBV7-8,CASSLSTGANTEAFF
TRBJ2-5,15,TRBV19,CASSIDSGIQETQYF
TRBJ2-2,18,TRBV5-1,CASSFSPPGGLNTGELFF
TRBJ2-7,15,TRBV2,CASKPRLAGEDEQYF
TRBJ1-6,15,TRBV14,CASSDAGTGRSPLHF
TRBJ2-7,14,TRBV27,CASSFTGIDYEQYF
TRBJ1-2,11,TRBV6-5,CASSNGFGYTF
TRBJ2-2,14,TRBV6-1,CASSEQDNSGELFF
TRBJ2-5,14,TRBV19,CASRDRGQQETQYF
TRBJ2-7,14,TRBV5-1,CASSQDRGPYEQYF
TRBJ2-2,16,TRBV5-1,CASSLVGTVNTGELFF
TRBJ2-5,12,TRBV5-8,CASSQDRETQYF
TRBJ1-1,13,TRBV27,CASSPTGDTEAFF
TRBJ1-1,13,TRBV2,CASVPGQLAEAFF
TRBJ2-1,16,TRBV9,CASSVAGGSLDNEQFF
TRBJ1-6,13,TRBV10-1,CASSAGVRSPLHF
TRBJ2-1,14,TRBV7-9,CASLPDRGYNEQFF
TRBJ1-5,17,TRBV28,CASSPRARGGGNQPQHF
TRBJ2-4,19,TRBV19,CASSPGGSTVKLAKNIQYF
TRBJ2-7,14,TRBV19,CASSNEREIYEQYF
TRBJ2-1,14,TRBV5-1,CASRFDRGAVEQFF
TRBJ1-1,14,TRBV5-1,CASSFETQGLEAFF
TRBJ2-2,15,TRBV7-3,CASGTSGSNTGELFF
TRBJ1-4,14,TRBV5-4,CASSLLGGDEKLFF
TRBJ2-7,13,TRBV5-1,CASSGTTHYEQYF
TRBJ2-7,15,TRBV6-1,CASSENAGGTYEQYF
TRBJ2-7,13,TRBV7-9,CSSSFNINYEQYF
TRBJ2-3,16,TRBV6-5,CASSYSSGTSTDTQYF
TRBJ2-7,15,TRBV14,CASSLGQGLGYEQYF